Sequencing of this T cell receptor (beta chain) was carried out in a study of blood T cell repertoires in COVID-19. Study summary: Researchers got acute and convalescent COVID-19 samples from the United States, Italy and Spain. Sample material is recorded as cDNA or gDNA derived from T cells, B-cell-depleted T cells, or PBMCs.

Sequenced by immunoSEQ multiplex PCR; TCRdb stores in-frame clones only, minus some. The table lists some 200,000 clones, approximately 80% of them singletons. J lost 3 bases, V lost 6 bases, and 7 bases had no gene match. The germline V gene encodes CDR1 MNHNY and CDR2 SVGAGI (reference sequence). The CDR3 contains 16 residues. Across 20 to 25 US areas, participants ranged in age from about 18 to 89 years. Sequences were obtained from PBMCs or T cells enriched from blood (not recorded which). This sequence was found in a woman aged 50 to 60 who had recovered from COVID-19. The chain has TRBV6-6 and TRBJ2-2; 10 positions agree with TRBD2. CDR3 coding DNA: TGTGCCAGCAGCCTCGGACTAGCGGATTACACCGGGGAGCTGTTTTTT. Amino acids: CASSLGLADYTGELFF.